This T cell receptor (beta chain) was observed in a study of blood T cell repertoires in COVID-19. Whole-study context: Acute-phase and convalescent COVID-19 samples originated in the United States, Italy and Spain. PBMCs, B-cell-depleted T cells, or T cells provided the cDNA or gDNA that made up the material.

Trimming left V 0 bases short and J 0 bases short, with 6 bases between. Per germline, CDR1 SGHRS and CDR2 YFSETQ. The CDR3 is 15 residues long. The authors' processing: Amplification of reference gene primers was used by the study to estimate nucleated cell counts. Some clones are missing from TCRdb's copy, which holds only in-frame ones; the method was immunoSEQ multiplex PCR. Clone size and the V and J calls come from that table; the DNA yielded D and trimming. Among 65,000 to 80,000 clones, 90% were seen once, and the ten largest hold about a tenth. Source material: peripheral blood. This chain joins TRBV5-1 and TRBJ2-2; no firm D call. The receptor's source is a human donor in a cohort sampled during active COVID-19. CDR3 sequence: CASSLATTNTGELFF. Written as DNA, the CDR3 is TGCGCCAGCAGCTTGGCGACAACGAACACCGGGGAGCTGTTTTTT.